The 16 T cell receptor beta chains below were found in one sample sequenced in a study of T cell repertoires in cytomegalovirus infection. TCRdb used MiXCR to reprocess the reads, holding one entry per CDR3 protein. The repertoire holds more than 75,000 distinct CDR3 sequences, with roughly 3.6% as singletons. Sequenced material: PBMCs. These receptors all come from a human donor in good health (CMV status not recorded). Some clones in this sample may be carry-over from other donors' samples.

This clonotype was found many times. The chain joins TRBV28 to TRBJ1-4, with unresolved D. The CDR3 spans 12 residues. Germline assignment: CDR1 MDHEN and CDR2 SYDVKM. V was trimmed by 7 bases and J by 0 bases, leaving 3 bases between them. CDR3 loop: CASISTNEKLFF. The CDR3 DNA follows: TGTGCCAGCATATCAACTAATGAAAAACTGTTTTTT.

This clonotype was counted at least ten times. The V gene is TRBV27, the J gene TRBJ2-1; D might be TRBD2 (6 bases). Germline lookup yields CDR1 MNHEY and CDR2 SMNVEV (reference sequence). Between the trimmed V and J ends, which lost 5 bases and 3 bases, there was a span of 14 bases. The CDR3 has 15 residues. The CDR3 region is CASSITAGLYNEQFF. The CDR3 DNA reads TGTGCCAGCAGTATTACCGCGGGACTCTACAATGAGCAGTTCTTC.

This clonotype was counted ten times or more. The rearrangement links TRBV7-2 to TRBJ2-2, with D perhaps TRBD1 (5 bases). Trimming took 4 bases from V and 9 from J, leaving 12 bases between them. The CDR3 is 13 amino acids. Germline-derived CDR1 and CDR2 are SGHTA and FQGNSA. CDR3 loop: CASSSMGQRELFF. The CDR3 coding sequence is TGTGCCAGCAGCTCCATGGGGCAACGGGAGCTGTTTTTT.

The table lists this clonotype with many counts. This rearrangement joins TRBV7-9 to TRBJ1-1; D unresolved. The V gene lost 4 bases and the J gene lost 3 bases, with 6 bases spanning the gap. CDR3 length: 12 amino acids. Germline CDR1 reads SEHNR; CDR2 reads FQNEAQ (reference sequence). CDR3 coding DNA: TGTGCCAGCAGCTATCAGGACACTGAAGCTTTCTTT. Its translation is CASSYQDTEAFF.

This clonotype has a count of ten or more. The V call is TRBV6-1, the J call TRBJ2-7; the D call may be TRBD1 or TRBD2 (6 bases each). The V end was cut by 4 bases, the J end by 0 bases, with 10 bases between. There are 14 residues in the CDR3. The germline gives CDR1 MNHNS, CDR2 SASEGT. The CDR3 sequence is CASSAGGSSYEQYF. CDR3 nucleotides: TGTGCCAGCAGTGCCGGGGGCAGCTCCTACGAGCAGTACTTC.

This clonotype was observed at least ten times. This chain joins TRBV7-2 and TRBJ2-4, with 10 bases aligning to TRBD2. With V trimmed by 2 bases and J by 1 base, 8 bases remained unmatched. Germline V gene sequence: CDR1 SGHTA, CDR2 FQGNSA. This CDR3 region has 18 residues. The CDR3 loop reads CASSLRLAGVGAKNIQYF. In nucleotides, the CDR3 is TGTGCCAGCAGCTTAAGGCTAGCGGGAGTTGGGGCCAAAAACATTCAGTACTTC.

This clonotype was observed at least ten times. The DNA of the CDR3 is TGTGCCAGCAGATTCACGCTGAACACTGAAGCTTTCTTT. Amino acids: CASRFTLNTEAFF. This chain uses TRBV27 with TRBJ1-1, with D unresolved. Trimming stripped 6 bases from V and 0 bases from J, with 8 bases between. The CDR3 covers 13 residues. The germline V gene encodes CDR1 MNHEY and CDR2 SMNVEV (reference sequence).

This clonotype was detected many times. The J gene is TRBJ1-6, the V gene TRBV20-1; 9 positions agree with TRBD1. The CDR3 contains 15 residues. V was pared by 5 bases and J by 5 bases, with 7 bases of the junction left unmatched. CDR1 is DFQATT, CDR2 SNEGSKA, per germline (reference sequence). The CDR3 region is CSAQIDRGNNSPLHF. For the CDR3, the DNA is TGCAGTGCTCAGATTGACAGGGGGAATAATTCACCCCTCCACTTT.

There are many counts of this clonotype. The chain is built from TRBV5-4 and TRBJ1-1, with D hard to call. V was trimmed by 1 base and J by 1 base, leaving 8 bases between them. This CDR3 spans 14 amino acids. Germline CDR1 is SGHNT and CDR2 is YYREEE (reference sequence). CDR3 DNA: TGTGCCAGCAGCTTGCTACGCCAGAACACTGAAGCTTTCTTT. Residues: CASSLLRQNTEAFF.

At least ten counts were recorded for this clonotype. The chain links TRBV4-3 to TRBJ1-5; no clear D. Germline V gives CDR1 LGHNA, CDR2 YSLEER. V was pared by 4 bases and J by 0 bases, with 13 bases between. This CDR3 spans 16 amino acids. The CDR3 DNA follows: TGCGCCAGCAGCCTCACAACCACAAATAGCAATCAGCCCCAGCATTTT. Its translation: CASSLTTTNSNQPQHF.

By sample fraction, this clonotype is medium-sized (0.01 to 0.1%). The chain recombines TRBV7-2 with TRBJ1-4; 9 bases are a match to TRBD1. Germline CDR1 reads SGHTA; CDR2 reads FQGNSA. V gave up 5 bases and J gave up 2 bases; unmatched junction bases: 6. CDR3 length: 16 amino acids. This chain's CDR3 is CASSPDTGGTNEKLFF. The CDR3 DNA reads as TGTGCCAGCAGCCCCGACACAGGGGGCACTAATGAAAAACTGTTTTTT. The complete variable domain, with remaining parts taken from reference TRBV7-2 and TRBJ1-4, reads GAGVSQSPSNKVTEKGKDVELRCDPISGHTALYWYRQSLGQGLEFLIYFQGNSAPDKSGLPSDRFSAERTGGSVSTLTIQRTQQEDSAVYLCASSPDTGGTNEKLFFGSGTQLSVL.

This clonotype was detected many times. V usage is TRBV29-1 and J usage is TRBJ1-1, with D possibly TRBD1 on 6 matching bases. V gave up 7 bases and J gave up 0 bases, with 12 bases separating them. The CDR3 covers 13 residues. Germline lookup yields CDR1 SQVTM and CDR2 ANQGSEA. DNA for the CDR3: TGCAGCGCTGCCGGACAGATGAACACTGAAGCTTTCTTT. Residues: CSAAGQMNTEAFF.

This clonotype was found many times. V is TRBV6-2 or TRBV6-3 and J is TRBJ2-1; D is perhaps TRBD1 or TRBD2 (6 bases each). Germline V gene lookup returns CDR1 MNHEY and CDR2 SVGEGT. There are 19 residues in the CDR3. The V and J ends lost 7 bases and 2 bases respectively, with 27 bases between them. The CDR3 loop reads CASTSPKEGGTLTYNEQFF. The CDR3 DNA reads as TGTGCCAGCACCTCACCCAAGGAAGGGGGGACTCTCACCTACAATGAGCAGTTCTTC.

This clonotype was detected ten times or more. V usage is TRBV19 and J usage is TRBJ1-1; 9 bases line up with TRBD1. The CDR3 is 14 amino acids. With V trimmed by 4 bases and J by 5 bases, 5 bases remained unmatched. The germline V gene has CDR1 LNHDA and CDR2 SQIVND (reference sequence). CDR3: CASSTPTGGTEAFF. CDR3 bases: TGTGCCAGTAGTACCCCGACAGGGGGGACTGAAGCTTTCTTT.

This clonotype was seen repeatedly, ten times or more. The chain joins TRBV7-6 to TRBJ2-7; D not certain. The CDR3 length is 11 residues. Germline CDR1 reads SGHVS; CDR2 reads FNYEAQ. V gave up 6 bases and J gave up 4 bases, with 7 bases separating them. This CDR3 reads CASSERYEQYF. CDR3 DNA sequence: TGTGCCAGCAGTGAACGGTACGAGCAGTACTTC.

This clonotype has a count of ten or more. This chain links TRBV4-1 with TRBJ2-7; D unclear. Trimming took 0 bases from V and 3 from J, leaving 6 bases between them. CDR1 and CDR2 from the germline V gene are MGHRA and YSYEKL. There are 13 residues in the CDR3. The CDR3 DNA sequence: TGCGCCAGCAGCCAAGATAGGTTCTACGAGCAGTACTTC. Protein product: CASSQDRFYEQYF.